The 8 T cell receptor beta chains in this list originate from one sample, sequenced in a study of blood T cell repertoires in COVID-19. Method: immunoSEQ multiplex PCR; TCRdb's copy keeps in-frame clones and lacks some. The sample has approximately 300,000 clones; 90% to 95% are singletons. Sequencing was performed on PBMCs or T cells enriched from blood (not recorded which). The receptors were gathered from a woman in her 30s who had been exposed to COVID-19.

The rearrangement uses TRBV5-4 and TRBJ2-7; D remains ambiguous. The CDR3 is 13 residues long. Germline V CDR1 and CDR2: SGHNT, YYREEE (reference sequence). Trimming pared 6 bases from V and 0 bases from J, leaving 10 bases between. CDR3 sequence: CASTTPSSYEQYF. The CDR3, as DNA: TGTGCCAGCACCACCCCGAGCTCCTACGAGCAGTACTTC.

This chain uses TRBV4-2 with TRBJ1-3; no clear D gene. Trimming shortened V by 2 bases and J by 4 bases, and 12 bases separated the two germline ends. Germline V CDR1 and CDR2: LGHNA, YNFKEQ. This CDR3 contains 15 residues. The CDR3 region is CASSQKRGLGNTIYF. The CDR3 nucleotides are TGTGCCAGCAGCCAAAAAAGAGGGTTGGGAAACACCATATATTTT.

The V call is TRBV6-1, the J call TRBJ1-2; 8 bases align to TRBD1. CDR3 length equals 14 residues. CDR1 and CDR2 (germline): MNHNS, SASEGT. Trimming at V came to 1 base and at J to 2 bases, leaving 0 bases not matched to a gene. This CDR3 is CASSEGTGNYGYTF. In DNA form, the CDR3 reads TGTGCCAGCAGTGAAGGGACAGGGAACTATGGCTACACCTTC.

The CDR3 bases are TGTGCCAGCAGCTTAGGACTCGAGGGTGGCTACACCTTC. Its protein product is CASSLGLEGGYTF. The chain uses TRBV7-2 and TRBJ1-2; D is ambiguous. The germline CDR1 and CDR2 sequences are SGHTA and FQGNSA. V dropped 1 base and J dropped 7 bases, with 10 bases sitting between them. The CDR3 has 13 amino acids.

The chain links TRBV18 to TRBJ2-3; D not certain. The CDR3 sequence is 14 residues long. V lost 0 bases and J lost 1, with 5 bases in between. Germline V lookup: CDR1 KGHSH, CDR2 LQKENI. This CDR3 reads CASSPPSGTDTQYF. In DNA form, the CDR3 reads TGTGCCAGCTCACCACCGTCGGGCACAGATACGCAGTATTTT.

This clone was seen just once. The V and J genes are TRBV5-8 and TRBJ1-2; D call uncertain. Deletions cut 4 bases from V and 5 bases from J, with 21 bases between. Germline values: CDR1 SGHTS, CDR2 YDEGEE. The CDR3 is made up of 16 amino acids. This CDR3 reads CASSPDMANLWYGYTF. The CDR3 coding sequence is TGTGCCAGCAGCCCCGACATGGCTAACCTCTGGTATGGCTACACCTTC. Variable domain in full (rest from reference TRBV5-8 and TRBJ1-2): EAGVTQSPTHLIKTRGQQATLRCSPISGHTSVYWYQQALGLGLQFLLWYDEGEERNRGNFPPRFSGRQFPNYSSELNVNALELEDSALYLCASSPDMANLWYGYTFGSGTRLTVV.

V gene TRBV15 combines with J gene TRBJ1-5, with 9 nucleotides matching TRBD1. The CDR3 runs to 17 residues. In germline, CDR1 is LNHNV, CDR2 YYDKDF (reference sequence). V lost 3 bases and J lost 3; bases outside the gene matches: 9. The CDR3 coding sequence is TGTGCCACCAGCAGTCTTAGGACAGGGGACTTCAATCAGCCCCAGCATTTT. It translates to CATSSLRTGDFNQPQHF.

This chain connects TRBV7-2 to TRBJ2-1; D possibly corresponds to TRBD2 (5 bases). The V and J ends lost 4 bases and 2 bases respectively, with 12 bases between them. The CDR3 runs 15 residues. Germline CDR1 reads SGHTA; CDR2 reads FQGNSA. DNA for the CDR3: TGTGCCAGCAGCTATTGGACTGGGGCCTACAATGAGCAGTTCTTC. The encoded protein is CASSYWTGAYNEQFF.